These 31 T cell receptor beta chains were sequenced from one sample in a study of beta chain features in type 1 diabetes. Expressed TCRB transcripts were sequenced after all isolated RNA was converted to cDNA. Measured with immunoSEQ multiplex PCR; TCRdb has only the in-frame clones, and not every one. The table lists under 350,000 clones, 8% of them singletons. Sample: central memory CD4+ T cells from blood. These receptors all come from a woman aged 18-29 years in good health.

This clone was observed at least ten times. V and J are TRBV18 and TRBJ1-3, with 7 bases matching TRBD1. Germline-derived CDR1 and CDR2 are KGHSH and LQKENI. With 3 bases clipped from V and 4 bases from J, the junction kept 12 bases outside the gene matches. This CDR3 is built from 17 residues. The CDR3 reads CASSPSPFTGEGNTIYF. CDR3 DNA: TGTGCCAGCTCACCCTCTCCTTTTACAGGGGAAGGAAACACCATATATTTT.

This clone was observed a few times. This chain uses TRBV6-1 with TRBJ1-2; D is ambiguous. CDR3 length: 11 residues. V dropped 0 bases and J dropped 8 bases, with 4 bases sitting between them. Looked up from germline, CDR1 is MNHNS and CDR2 is SASEGT. The CDR3: CASSEAIGYTF. The CDR3 nucleotides read TGTGCCAGCAGTGAAGCTATCGGCTACACCTTC.

A remark on this clone: The same CDR3 can be traced to other DNA sequences in this sample. The rearrangement links TRBV5-4 to TRBJ2-2; 8 bases map to TRBD1. V lost 3 bases to trimming and J lost 1 base; unmatched junction nucleotides: 2. This CDR3 contains 15 residues. Germline CDR1 and CDR2: SGHNT and YYREEE (reference sequence). The DNA for the CDR3 is TGTGCCAGCAGCTCGGGGACAGGGAACACCGGGGAGCTGTTTTTT. It codes for CASSSGTGNTGELFF. Looking up the rest from reference TRBV5-4 and TRBJ2-2 gives the full variable domain: ETGVTQSPTHLIKTRGQQVTLRCSSQSGHNTVSWYQQALGQGPQFIFQYYREEENGRGNFPPRFSGLQFPNYSSELNVNALELDDSALYLCASSSGTGNTGELFFGEGSRLTVL.

The J gene is TRBJ2-3, the V gene TRBV5-8; possibly TRBD1 or TRBD2 for D (7 bases each). The V end was cut by 3 bases, the J end by 5 bases, with 16 bases between. Germline lookup yields CDR1 SGHTS and CDR2 YDEGEE. CDR3 length equals 15 residues. The CDR3 nucleotides are TGTGCCAGCAGCTCCGCAGGGGGGGAGGAAGATACGCAGTATTTT. Its protein product is CASSSAGGEEDTQYF.

The chain combines TRBV7-2 with TRBJ2-3; TRBD2 matches 10 bases. The CDR3 contains 18 residues. The germline gives CDR1 SGHTA, CDR2 FQGNSA. The J segment lost 0 bases and the V segment lost 5 bases, leaving 11 bases of the junction unmatched. CDR3 bases: TGTGCCAGCAGCCCCATAGGTAGCGGGGGGTCTAGCACAGATACGCAGTATTTT. This encodes CASSPIGSGGSSTDTQYF. The entire variable domain, with the rest obtained from reference TRBV7-2 and TRBJ2-3, is as follows: GAGVSQSPSNKVTEKGKDVELRCDPISGHTALYWYRQSLGQGLEFLIYFQGNSAPDKSGLPSDRFSAERTGGSVSTLTIQRTQQEDSAVYLCASSPIGSGGSSTDTQYFGPGTRLTVL.

This CDR3 is CASSLAPTAGVRTQYF. CDR3 sequence (DNA): TGTGCCAGCAGCTTGGCCCCAACTGCGGGGGTGAGGACCCAGTACTTC. V is TRBV5-6 and J is TRBJ2-5; TRBD2 agrees at 7 bases. The CDR3 spans 16 residues. V shed 0 bases, J shed 7 bases, and the junction held 12 bases outside the gene matches. Germline CDR1 reads SGHDT; CDR2 reads YYEEEE.

This clone was counted only a few times. The chain recombines TRBV7-9 with TRBJ1-1; 9 positions agree with TRBD1. V trimming: 5 bases; J trimming: 4 bases; junction bases outside the gene matches: 2. Germline V gene sequence: CDR1 SEHNR, CDR2 FQNEAQ (reference sequence). The CDR3 sequence is 13 residues long. The CDR3 protein is CASSEGQGTEAFF. CDR3 bases: TGTGCCAGCAGCGAGGGACAGGGCACTGAAGCTTTCTTT.

The V gene is TRBV5-1, the J gene TRBJ1-1; TRBD1 might be the D (6 bases). Trimming removed 3 bases from V and 2 bases from J, with 14 bases in between. The CDR3 loop spans 15 amino acids. Germline V gives CDR1 SGHRS, CDR2 YFSETQ. Written as DNA, the CDR3 is TGCGCCAGCAGCTCGCAAAGACAGGATAACACTGAAGCTTTCTTT. It encodes CASSSQRQDNTEAFF.

A few counts support this clone. V usage is TRBV19 and J usage is TRBJ2-3; D ambiguous. CDR1 is LNHDA, CDR2 SQIVND, per germline (reference sequence). This CDR3 region has 13 residues. The germline V and J ends were trimmed by 4 bases and 5 bases, with 10 bases remaining between them. This chain's CDR3 is CASSRSAGDTQYF. The CDR3 nucleotides are TGTGCCAGTAGTAGAAGCGCTGGAGATACGCAGTATTTT.

This clone was observed a handful of times. The chain couples TRBV4-1 to TRBJ1-5; TRBD1 is a possible D gene (5 bases). This CDR3 comprises 13 residues. CDR1 and CDR2 (germline): MGHRA, YSYEKL. The V gene lost 3 bases and the J gene lost 6 bases, with 9 bases spanning the gap. CDR3 sequence: CASSQDKGQPQHF. The CDR3 nucleotides are TGCGCCAGCAGCCAGGACAAGGGTCAGCCCCAGCATTTT.

The V and J genes are TRBV6-5 and TRBJ2-4, with 7 bases fitting TRBD1. V was pared by 6 bases and J by 5 bases, with 4 bases of the junction left unmatched. The CDR3 totals 13 residues. CDR1 and CDR2 (germline): MNHEY, SVGAGI. The CDR3 nucleotides are TGTGCCAGCAGGGACAGGATAGAAAACATTCAGTACTTC. Encoded protein: CASRDRIENIQYF.

This clone was seen a handful of times. The same CDR3 arises from other DNA sequences in this sample as well. The V gene is TRBV18, the J gene TRBJ2-7, with 11 bases aligning to TRBD1. The CDR3 extends over 14 amino acids. Germline V CDR1 and CDR2: KGHSH, LQKENI. The V segment lost 6 bases and the J segment 3 bases; nucleotides outside the gene matches: 4. This CDR3 is CASSPGTGGYEQYF. CDR3 DNA: TGTGCCAGCTCCCCCGGGACAGGGGGCTACGAGCAGTACTTC.

This clone was seen only a few times. The chain combines TRBV25-1 with TRBJ2-5, with 10 bases identical to TRBD2. The DNA end is a closer match to TRBJ2-7, so the J assignment may be wrong. Germline lookup yields CDR1 MGHDK and CDR2 SYGVNS. This CDR3 has 16 amino acids. The CDR3 protein is CASSELSGRAMNEQYF. The CDR3 region has the DNA TGTGCCAGCAGTGAATTAAGCGGGAGGGCGATGAACGAGCAGTACTTC.

This chain uses TRBV5-8 with TRBJ2-5; D might be TRBD1 (6 bases). V was pared by 3 bases and J by 2 bases, with 11 bases between. Per germline, CDR1 SGHTS and CDR2 YDEGEE. The CDR3 extends over 14 amino acids. CDR3 nucleotide sequence: TGTGCCAGCAGCTCAGGGGCCCATCAAGAGACCCAGTACTTC. This encodes CASSSGAHQETQYF. Supplemented by reference TRBV5-8 and TRBJ2-5, the full variable domain reads EAGVTQSPTHLIKTRGQQATLRCSPISGHTSVYWYQQALGLGLQFLLWYDEGEERNRGNFPPRFSGRQFPNYSSELNVNALELEDSALYLCASSSGAHQETQYFGPGTRLLVL.

This clone was counted many times. The CDR3 loop reads CASSPNRGSRETQYF. DNA of the CDR3: TGTGCCAGCAGCCCGAACCGGGGATCAAGGGAGACCCAGTACTTC. V is TRBV7-8 and J is TRBJ2-5; D possibly corresponds to TRBD2 (5 bases). The germline V gene has CDR1 SGHVS and CDR2 FQNEAQ. There are 15 residues in the CDR3. The germline V and J ends were trimmed by 5 bases and 5 bases, with 18 bases remaining between them.

This chain links TRBV9 with TRBJ1-3, with TRBD1 as a possible D gene (6 bases). The V gene's germline CDR1 is SGDLS and CDR2 YYNGEE. This CDR3 is built from 16 residues. Trimming took off 1 base at V and 0 bases at J, with 11 bases between the two ends. CDR3 sequence: CASSVRDTYSGNTIYF. The CDR3 bases are TGTGCCAGCAGCGTAAGGGACACCTACTCTGGAAACACCATATATTTT.

This chain links TRBV19 with TRBJ2-3, with D tentatively TRBD1 (5 bases). The CDR3 consists of 18 residues. Germline loops: CDR1 LNHDA, CDR2 SQIVND (reference sequence). Trimming left V 6 bases short and J 2 bases short, with 24 bases between. This CDR3 is CASRSTMGLVWATDTQYF. CDR3 nucleotide sequence: TGTGCCAGTAGATCGACGATGGGGCTAGTCTGGGCCACAGATACGCAGTATTTT.

As for this clone: A read error is possible here, since a much larger clone lies one base away. V gene TRBV7-8 combines with J gene TRBJ2-6; unclear D gene. Trimming took off 1 base at V and 3 bases at J, with 1 base between the two ends. The CDR3 is 13 amino acids. Germline CDR1 reads SGHVS; CDR2 reads FQNEAQ. CDR3 loop: CASSLGGANVLTF. Here the CDR3 DNA reads TGTGCCAGCAGCTTAGGTGGGGCCAACGTCCTGACTTTC.

The rearrangement uses TRBV7-2 and TRBJ2-3; D is possibly TRBD1 or TRBD2 (6 bases each). Trimming pared 4 bases from V and 4 bases from J, leaving 12 bases between. The CDR3 consists of 14 residues. Germline V gives CDR1 SGHTA, CDR2 FQGNSA. The CDR3 DNA reads as TGTGCCAGCAGCTGGAGAGGGGGGCCAGATACGCAGTATTTT. It translates to CASSWRGGPDTQYF. The whole variable domain, remainder taken from reference TRBV7-2 and TRBJ2-3, is GAGVSQSPSNKVTEKGKDVELRCDPISGHTALYWYRQSLGQGLEFLIYFQGNSAPDKSGLPSDRFSAERTGGSVSTLTIQRTQQEDSAVYLCASSWRGGPDTQYFGPGTRLTVL.

The table lists this clone with a few counts. The chain combines TRBV6-5 with TRBJ1-3; D might be TRBD1 (5 bases). Per germline, CDR1 MNHEY and CDR2 SVGAGI. The CDR3 contains 14 residues. V was clipped by 10 bases and J by 3 bases, with 16 bases between them. The CDR3 DNA reads as TGTGCCATCCGGAGTTCCAGGGATGGAAACACCATATATTTT. Its protein is CAIRSSRDGNTIYF.

The table lists this clone with a few counts. The J gene is TRBJ2-7, the V gene TRBV9; 8 bases are shared with TRBD1. Germline trimming cut 0 bases from V and 0 bases from J; bases unmatched to any gene: 5. The CDR3 runs to 16 residues. CDR1 and CDR2 from the germline V gene are SGDLS and YYNGEE. CDR3 residues: CASSVAVGTGSYEQYF. The CDR3 coding sequence is TGTGCCAGCAGCGTAGCCGTGGGGACAGGCTCCTACGAGCAGTACTTC. The variable domain in full, completed from reference TRBV9 and TRBJ2-7, reads DSGVTQTPKHLITATGQRVTLRCSPRSGDLSVYWYQQSLDQGLQFLIQYYNGEERAKGNILERFSAQQFPDLHSELNLSSLELGDSALYFCASSVAVGTGSYEQYFGPGTRLTVT.

The rearrangement links TRBV5-1 to TRBJ2-5, with D perhaps given as TRBD1 or TRBD2 (5 bases each). V lost 4 bases and J lost 2, with 9 bases in between. Per the germline V gene, CDR1 is SGHRS and CDR2 is YFSETQ. The CDR3 length is 13 residues. The CDR3 nucleotides are TGCGCCAGCAGCGGCGAGGGGCAAGAGACCCAGTACTTC. Amino acid sequence: CASSGEGQETQYF.

CDR3 sequence: CASKLMNTEAFF. CDR3 bases: TGTGCCAGTAAACTGATGAACACTGAAGCTTTCTTT. The genes are TRBV19 and TRBJ1-1; D is unresolved. CDR1 and CDR2 from the germline V gene are LNHDA and SQIVND (reference sequence). This CDR3 is built from 12 residues. Trimming stripped 7 bases from V and 0 bases from J, with 6 bases between.

This sequence joins TRBV9 and TRBJ1-2; D unclear. V lost 4 bases, J lost 2 bases, and 9 bases lay in between. This CDR3 is built from 13 residues. Germline CDR1 and CDR2: SGDLS and YYNGEE. In DNA, the CDR3 is TGTGCCAGCAGCCCAGACGGAAACTATGGCTACACCTTC. It yields the protein CASSPDGNYGYTF.

The genes are TRBV7-3 and TRBJ1-1, with 7 bases lining up with TRBD1. With 4 bases clipped from V and 8 bases from J, the junction kept 10 bases outside the gene matches. There are 14 residues in the CDR3. CDR1 SGHTA and CDR2 FQGTGA come from the germline V gene. CDR3 region: CASSSRSGTAEAFF. The CDR3 nucleotides read TGTGCCAGCAGCTCCCGCTCTGGGACAGCCGAAGCTTTCTTT.

This clone has ten or more counts. CDR3 loop: CASRPTSGNNSPLHF. The DNA for the CDR3 is TGTGCCAGCAGGCCTACGTCTGGCAATAATTCACCCCTCCACTTT. The chain recombines TRBV2 with TRBJ1-6; D not resolved. This CDR3 contains 15 residues. The V gene lost 6 bases and the J gene lost 5 bases, with 14 bases spanning the gap. Germline CDR1 is SNHLY and CDR2 is FYNNEI.

The J gene is TRBJ2-4, the V gene TRBV4-2, with 10 bases lining up with TRBD1. V shed 4 bases, J shed 3 bases, and the junction held 3 bases outside the gene matches. The CDR3 is made up of 15 amino acids. In germline, CDR1 is LGHNA, CDR2 YNFKEQ. The CDR3 loop is CASSPGQGIKNIQYF. The CDR3 DNA reads TGTGCCAGCAGCCCGGGACAGGGGATCAAAAACATTCAGTACTTC.

This clone was counted between two and nine times. This rearrangement joins TRBV6-6 to TRBJ2-6; 10 bases line up with TRBD1. The CDR3 is 15 residues long. Germline assignment: CDR1 MNHNY and CDR2 SVGAGI (reference sequence). The V segment lost 8 bases and the J segment 0 bases; nucleotides outside the gene matches: 1. The CDR3 bases are TGTGCCAGCCGGACAGGGGGCTCTGGGGCCAACGTCCTGACTTTC. Its protein product is CASRTGGSGANVLTF.

A remark on this clone: Possible read error: a much larger clone is one base away. Other DNA sequences in the same sample also yield this CDR3. The CDR3, as DNA: TGTGCCAGCAGCCCGGGGGCAGATACGCAGTATTTT. It specifies CASSPGADTQYF. The gene calls are TRBV7-3 and TRBJ2-3; weak D call: TRBD2 (6 bases). The length of the CDR3 is 12 residues. Germline assignment: CDR1 SGHTA and CDR2 FQGTGA. V was pared by 5 bases and J by 4 bases, with 7 bases between. The full variable domain, completed using reference TRBV7-3 and TRBJ2-3, is GAGVSQTPSNKVTEKGKYVELRCDPISGHTALYWYRQSLGQGPEFLIYFQGTGAADDSGLPNDRFFAVRPEGSVSTLKIQRTERGDSAVYLCASSPGADTQYFGPGTRLTVL.

The rearrangement links TRBV7-3 to TRBJ2-1; 7 bases line up with TRBD2. The CDR3 has 13 residues. Germline V gives CDR1 SGHTA, CDR2 FQGTGA. V shed 7 bases and J 9 bases; nucleotides not matched to a gene: 9. CDR3 residues: CASTPSGWGEQFF. CDR3 nucleotide sequence: TGTGCCAGCACCCCTAGCGGATGGGGTGAGCAGTTCTTC.

This sequence joins TRBV10-3 and TRBJ1-2, with 8 nucleotides matching TRBD1. V trimming: 5 bases; J trimming: 0 bases; junction bases outside the gene matches: 11. This CDR3 has 17 amino acids. CDR1 and CDR2 from the germline V gene are ENHRY and SYGVKD. DNA for the CDR3: TGTGCCATCAGTAAGGGGCAGGGGGCCGAAGCTAACTATGGCTACACCTTC. Translating gives CAISKGQGAEANYGYTF.